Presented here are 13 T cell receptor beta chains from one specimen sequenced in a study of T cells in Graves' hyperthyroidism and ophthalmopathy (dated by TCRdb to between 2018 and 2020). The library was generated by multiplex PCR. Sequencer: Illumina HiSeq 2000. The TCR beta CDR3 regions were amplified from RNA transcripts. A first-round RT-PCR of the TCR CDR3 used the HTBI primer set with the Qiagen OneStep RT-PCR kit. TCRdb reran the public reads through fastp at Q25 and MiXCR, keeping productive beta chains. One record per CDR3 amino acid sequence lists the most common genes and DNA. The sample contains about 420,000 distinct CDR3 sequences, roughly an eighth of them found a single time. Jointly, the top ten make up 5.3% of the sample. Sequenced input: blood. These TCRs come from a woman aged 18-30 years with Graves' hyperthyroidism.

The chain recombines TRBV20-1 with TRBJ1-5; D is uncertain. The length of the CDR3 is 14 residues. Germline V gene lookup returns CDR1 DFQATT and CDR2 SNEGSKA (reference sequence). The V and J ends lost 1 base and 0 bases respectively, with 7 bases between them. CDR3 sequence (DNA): TGCAGTGCTAGAGGACTGAGTAGCAATCAGCCCCAGCATTTT. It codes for CSARGLSSNQPQHF.

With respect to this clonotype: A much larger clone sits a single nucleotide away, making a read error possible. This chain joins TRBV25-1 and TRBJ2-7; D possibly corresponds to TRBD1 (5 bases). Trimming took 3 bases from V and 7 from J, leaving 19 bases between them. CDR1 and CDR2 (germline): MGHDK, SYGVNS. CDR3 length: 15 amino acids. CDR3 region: CASSESWTWSDEQYF. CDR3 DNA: TGTGCCAGCAGTGAGTCTTGGACATGGAGTGATGAGCAGTACTTC.

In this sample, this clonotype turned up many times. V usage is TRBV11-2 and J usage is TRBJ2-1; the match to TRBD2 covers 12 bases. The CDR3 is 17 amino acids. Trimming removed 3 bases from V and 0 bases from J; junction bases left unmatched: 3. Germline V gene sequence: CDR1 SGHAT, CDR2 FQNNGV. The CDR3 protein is CASSFLAGGSSYNEQFF. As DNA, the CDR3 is TGTGCCAGCAGCTTCCTAGCGGGAGGGAGCTCCTACAATGAGCAGTTCTTC.

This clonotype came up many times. The DNA of the CDR3 is TGTGCCAGCAGTTCCGGGGCTAGCGCGACAGATACGCAGTATTTT. It yields the protein CASSSGASATDTQYF. The V gene is TRBV2, the J gene TRBJ2-3; perhaps TRBD2 as D (6 bases). The CDR3 runs to 15 residues. Trimming shortened V by 5 bases and J by 3 bases, and 15 bases separated the two germline ends. Per germline, CDR1 SNHLY and CDR2 FYNNEI.

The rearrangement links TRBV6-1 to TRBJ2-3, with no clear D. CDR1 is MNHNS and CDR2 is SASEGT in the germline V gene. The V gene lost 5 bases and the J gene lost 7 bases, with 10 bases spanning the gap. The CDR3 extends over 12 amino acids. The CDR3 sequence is CASSSSGYTQYF. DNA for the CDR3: TGTGCCAGCAGTAGTAGTGGGTATACGCAGTATTTT.

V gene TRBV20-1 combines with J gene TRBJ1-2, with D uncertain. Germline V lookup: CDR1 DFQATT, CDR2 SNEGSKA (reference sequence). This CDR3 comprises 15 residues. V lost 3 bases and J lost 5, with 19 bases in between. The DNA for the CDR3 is TGCAGTGCTAGCGGTGGGATAGGGTCGAAATATGGCTACACCTTC. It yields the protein CSASGGIGSKYGYTF.

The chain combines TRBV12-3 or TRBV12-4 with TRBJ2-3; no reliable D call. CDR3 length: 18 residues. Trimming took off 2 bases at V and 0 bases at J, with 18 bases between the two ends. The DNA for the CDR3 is TGTGCCAGCAGTTTAAAGAGGTCAACCGTATCTAGCACAGATACGCAGTATTTT. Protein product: CASSLKRSTVSSTDTQYF.

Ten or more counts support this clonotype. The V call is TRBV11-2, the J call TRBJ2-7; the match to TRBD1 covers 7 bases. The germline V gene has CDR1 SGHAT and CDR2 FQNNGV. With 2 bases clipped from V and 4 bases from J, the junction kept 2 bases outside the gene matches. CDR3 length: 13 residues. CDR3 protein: CASSLHRGYEQYF. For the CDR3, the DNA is TGTGCCAGCAGCTTACACAGGGGTTACGAGCAGTACTTC.

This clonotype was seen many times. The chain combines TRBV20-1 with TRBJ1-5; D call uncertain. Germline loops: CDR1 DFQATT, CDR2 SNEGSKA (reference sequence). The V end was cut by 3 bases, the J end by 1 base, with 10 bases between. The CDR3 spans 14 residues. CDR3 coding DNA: TGCAGTGCTAGTTTAGGGATGAGCAATCAGCCCCAGCATTTT. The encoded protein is CSASLGMSNQPQHF.

CDR3 region: CASSSDGSTEAFF. CDR3 nucleotide sequence: TGTGCCAGCAGCTCGGACGGCTCCACTGAAGCTTTCTTT. The rearrangement uses TRBV7-3 and TRBJ1-1; the D is unclear. CDR3 length: 13 residues. V lost 4 bases, J lost 4 bases, and 10 bases lay in between. Germline V lookup: CDR1 SGHTA, CDR2 FQGTGA.

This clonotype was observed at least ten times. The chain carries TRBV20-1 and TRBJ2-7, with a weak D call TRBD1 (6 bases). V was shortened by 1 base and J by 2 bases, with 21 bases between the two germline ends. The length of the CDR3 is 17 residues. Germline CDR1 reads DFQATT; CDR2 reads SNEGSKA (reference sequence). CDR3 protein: CSARVAGAAGAPYEQYF. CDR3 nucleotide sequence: TGCAGTGCTAGAGTTGCAGGGGCCGCGGGTGCCCCCTACGAGCAGTACTTC.

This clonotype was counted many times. This CDR3 reads CASSDRDRGQETQYF. CDR3 nucleotides: TGTGCCAGCAGCGACCGGGACAGGGGGCAGGAGACCCAGTACTTC. The chain has TRBV7-8 and TRBJ2-5, with TRBD1 matching over 12 bases. From germline, CDR1 is SGHVS and CDR2 FQNEAQ. After removal of 5 bases from V and 5 bases from J, the junction contained 6 bases not matched to a gene. This CDR3 is 15 amino acids long.

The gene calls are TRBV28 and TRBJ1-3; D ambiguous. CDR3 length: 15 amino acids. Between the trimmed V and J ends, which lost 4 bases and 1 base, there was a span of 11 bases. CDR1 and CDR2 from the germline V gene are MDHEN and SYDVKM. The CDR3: CASSSPPNSGNTIYF. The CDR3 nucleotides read TGTGCCAGCAGTTCTCCCCCAAATTCTGGAAACACCATATATTTT.